The 29 T cell receptor beta chains below were found in one sample sequenced in a study of technical replicates of blood from four donors. Repertoires were generated with immunoSEQ multiplex PCR, while TCRdb's copy carries only in-frame clones and drops some. The table includes about 75,000 clones, 91% detected once. Sequencing was done on a sample of T cells isolated from PBMCs. The receptor source for this set is a human donor in good health. Some clones in this sample may be carry-over from other donors' samples.

J is TRBJ2-3 and V is TRBV4-1, with a possible D match to TRBD1 (6 bases). Per the germline V gene, CDR1 is MGHRA and CDR2 is YSYEKL. The CDR3 extends over 19 amino acids. Trimming stripped 0 bases from V and 0 bases from J, with 19 bases between. CDR3 coding DNA: TGCGCCAGCAGCCAAGAAAGGGGTAGGGGACACCTAAGCACAGATACGCAGTATTTT. It encodes CASSQERGRGHLSTDTQYF.

J is TRBJ2-1 and V is TRBV4-1; possible D gene TRBD1, 6 bases. The CDR3 runs to 14 residues. Trimming took 11 bases from V and 2 from J, leaving 16 bases between them. CDR1 MGHRA and CDR2 YSYEKL come from the germline V gene. The DNA for the CDR3 is TGCGCCTCGGGACACCCTGGGCCCTACAATGAGCAGTTCTTC. It yields the protein CASGHPGPYNEQFF.

Details on this clone: At one end, the junction sequence differs from germline, possibly due to a read error. V is TRBV5-4 and J is TRBJ2-5; 7 bases match TRBD1. CDR3 size: 15 residues. Looked up from germline, CDR1 is SGHNT and CDR2 is YYREEE (reference sequence). CDR3 region: CAGSLTGPHQETQYF. The CDR3 DNA sequence: TGTGCCGGCAGCTTGACAGGGCCCCACCAAGAGACCCAGTACTTC.

The chain has TRBV6-1 and TRBJ1-4, with TRBD1 identical over 10 bases. The V gene end was trimmed by 6 bases and the J gene end by 8 bases; junction bases not matched to a gene: 3. In germline, CDR1 is MNHNS, CDR2 SASEGT. The CDR3 totals 13 residues. CDR3 residues: CASSGTGDEKLFF. In DNA form, the CDR3 reads TGTGCCAGCAGCGGGACAGGGGACGAAAAACTGTTTTTT.

The chain links TRBV27 to TRBJ2-7, with TRBD2 identical over 8 bases. The CDR3 extends over 14 amino acids. V gave up 10 bases and J gave up 2 bases; unmatched junction bases: 10. In germline, CDR1 is MNHEY, CDR2 SMNVEV (reference sequence). CDR3 DNA sequence: TGTGCCACTAGGGGGTCGGGAGGGCCCTACGAGCAGTACTTC. This sequence encodes CATRGSGGPYEQYF.

V gene TRBV6-1 combines with J gene TRBJ1-2, with D possibly being TRBD1 (5 bases). The V end was cut by 7 bases, the J end by 5 bases, with 14 bases between. The CDR3 is 13 residues long. The germline CDR1 and CDR2 sequences are MNHNS and SASEGT. The CDR3 sequence is CASTGGAAYGYTF. CDR3 sequence (DNA): TGTGCCAGCACGGGTGGGGCAGCTTATGGCTACACCTTC.

The chain recombines TRBV6-6 with TRBJ1-2; D remains ambiguous. The CDR3 totals 12 residues. Trimming stripped 6 bases from V and 6 bases from J, with 11 bases between. CDR1 is MNHNY, CDR2 SVGAGI, per germline (reference sequence). In DNA form, the CDR3 reads TGTGCCAGCAGCAGAGGGCGCGATGGCTACACCTTC. Residues: CASSRGRDGYTF.

The chain links TRBV6-5 to TRBJ1-5, with D unresolved. This CDR3 is 15 amino acids long. Trimming removed 0 bases at V and 0 bases at J, with 6 bases between. CDR1 and CDR2 (germline): MNHEY, SVGAGI. CDR3 in DNA: TGTGCCAGCAGTTACTCGCACAGTAGCAATCAGCCCCAGCATTTT. Amino acids: CASSYSHSSNQPQHF.

J is TRBJ2-7 and V is TRBV7-2; 7 bases are a match to TRBD1. Germline CDR1 is SGHTA and CDR2 is FQGNSA. There are 14 residues in the CDR3. V gave up 5 bases and J gave up 7 bases; unmatched junction bases: 11. The CDR3 spells CASSPGTADLEQYF. The CDR3 DNA sequence: TGTGCCAGCAGCCCCGGGACAGCAGACTTGGAGCAGTACTTC.

V gene TRBV19 combines with J gene TRBJ1-2; D may be TRBD1 (6 bases). CDR1 is LNHDA and CDR2 is SQIVND in the germline V gene (reference sequence). The germline V and J ends were trimmed by 4 bases and 3 bases, with 18 bases remaining between them. The CDR3 spans 16 residues. The CDR3 sequence is CASSTLQGAVHYGYTF. The CDR3 bases are TGTGCCAGTAGTACATTACAGGGCGCGGTACACTATGGCTACACCTTC.

J is TRBJ1-3 and V is TRBV6-6; D is undetermined. Germline-derived CDR1 and CDR2 are MNHNY and SVGAGI (reference sequence). Trimming stripped 7 bases from V and 4 bases from J, with 14 bases between. This CDR3 has 14 amino acids. The CDR3 spells CASTGENAGNTIYF. For the CDR3, the DNA is TGTGCCAGCACTGGGGAGAACGCGGGAAACACCATATATTTT.

The chain links TRBV5-8 to TRBJ2-5; 9 bases map to TRBD2. Per germline, CDR1 SGHTS and CDR2 YDEGEE. V lost 4 bases, J lost 0 bases, and 10 bases stayed unmatched. CDR3 length equals 17 residues. For the CDR3, the DNA is TGTGCCAGCAGCCCCCCCGGGGCGGGGGGGTACCAAGAGACCCAGTACTTC. Translated: CASSPPGAGGYQETQYF.

This chain connects TRBV4-1 to TRBJ1-4; 8 bases are a match to TRBD1. This CDR3 has 16 residues. The germline gives CDR1 MGHRA, CDR2 YSYEKL. Trimming cost V 2 bases and J 6 bases; bases outside gene matches: 8. CDR3 loop: CASSQPGGKRDEKLFF. In DNA form, the CDR3 reads TGCGCCAGCAGCCAACCAGGGGGCAAAAGAGATGAAAAACTGTTTTTT.

CDR3 loop: CASRSLAGGPNEQFF. The CDR3 DNA is TGTGCCAGCAGGAGTTTAGCGGGAGGGCCAAATGAGCAGTTCTTC. The rearrangement uses TRBV2 and TRBJ2-1, with 11 bases fitting TRBD2. CDR1 is SNHLY, CDR2 FYNNEI, per germline. With V trimmed by 6 bases and J by 7 bases, 8 bases remained unmatched. The CDR3 is 15 amino acids.

The rearrangement links TRBV4-2 to TRBJ2-3; 9 positions match TRBD1. With 0 bases clipped from V and 0 bases from J, the junction kept 4 bases outside the gene matches. This CDR3 has 17 amino acids. The germline gives CDR1 LGHNA, CDR2 YNFKEQ. In DNA, the CDR3 is TGTGCCAGCAGCCAAGAGGGGACAGGGATAAGCACAGATACGCAGTATTTT. Translated: CASSQEGTGISTDTQYF.

Notes on this clone: One end of the junction fails to match germline, which may point to a read error. The V call is TRBV30, the J call TRBJ1-3, with D unclear. Germline V CDR1 and CDR2: GTSNPN, SVGIG (reference sequence). This CDR3 has 8 residues. As DNA, the CDR3 is TGTGCCTTGGGAGAAGGGATCTTT. This gives the protein CALGEGIF.

The chain carries TRBV6-5 and TRBJ2-5, with 11 bases fitting TRBD1. CDR1 and CDR2 from the germline V gene are MNHEY and SVGAGI. The CDR3 contains 15 residues. Trimming removed 6 bases from V and 4 bases from J; junction bases left unmatched: 7. CDR3 nucleotide sequence: TGTGCCAGCAGACCAGGACAGGGGGCTTTAGAGACCCAGTACTTC. This sequence encodes CASRPGQGALETQYF.

The V and J genes are TRBV11-3 and TRBJ2-1; no firm D call. CDR3 length: 18 amino acids. The V and J ends lost 1 base and 0 bases respectively, with 16 bases between them. Germline-derived CDR1 and CDR2 are SGHNT and YENEEA. CDR3 DNA: TGTGCCAGCAGCTTAGGATCTGGCGGTTGGAGCTCCTACAATGAGCAGTTCTTC. The encoded protein is CASSLGSGGWSSYNEQFF.

The chain recombines TRBV18 with TRBJ2-7; TRBD1 might be the D (5 bases). The CDR3 is 15 residues long. The germline V gene has CDR1 KGHSH and CDR2 LQKENI. Trimming cost V 6 bases and J 1 base, with 16 bases left between them. CDR3 protein: CASSPQGGSSYEQYF. CDR3 in DNA: TGTGCCAGCTCCCCCCAGGGCGGTAGTTCCTACGAGCAGTACTTC.

The chain joins TRBV27 to TRBJ2-1, with TRBD2 identical over 7 bases. The CDR3 runs 14 residues. The ends lost 5 bases at V and 9 bases at J; junction bases unmatched: 10. CDR1 and CDR2 (germline): MNHEY, SMNVEV (reference sequence). The CDR3 spells CASSTLGLVAEQFF. The CDR3 DNA sequence: TGTGCCAGCAGTACCCTCGGACTAGTCGCTGAGCAGTTCTTC.

The chain employs TRBV4-1 and TRBJ2-1; D is unclear. This CDR3 comprises 14 residues. CDR1 MGHRA and CDR2 YSYEKL come from the germline V gene. V dropped 0 bases and J dropped 8 bases, with 11 bases sitting between them. CDR3 amino acids: CASSQEGSTDEQFF. CDR3 bases: TGCGCCAGCAGCCAAGAAGGATCTACAGATGAGCAGTTCTTC.

The chain is built from TRBV4-1 and TRBJ2-5, with 7 nucleotides matching TRBD2. The ends lost 0 bases at V and 3 bases at J; junction bases unmatched: 4. The CDR3 contains 15 residues. Germline V lookup: CDR1 MGHRA, CDR2 YSYEKL. This CDR3 is CASSQELALEETQYF. The CDR3, as DNA: TGCGCCAGCAGCCAAGAACTAGCGCTAGAAGAGACCCAGTACTTC.

The chain combines TRBV19 with TRBJ2-7, with TRBD2 as a possible D gene (6 bases). Germline CDR1 LNHDA, CDR2 SQIVND (reference sequence). The ends were cut back, 6 bases at V and 7 bases at J, with 13 bases in the middle. This CDR3 region has 12 residues. The CDR3 DNA follows: TGTGCCAGTAGCCCCGGGGGTGAAGAGCAGTACTTC. Its translation is CASSPGGEEQYF.

The chain has TRBV19 and TRBJ1-5, with D possibly TRBD1 on 5 matching bases. V was pared by 5 bases and J by 7 bases, with 15 bases between. The CDR3 runs 14 residues. Per germline, CDR1 LNHDA and CDR2 SQIVND (reference sequence). CDR3 in amino acids: CASSPNSRAQPQHF. For the CDR3, the DNA is TGTGCCAGTAGTCCAAACTCCAGGGCACAGCCCCAGCATTTT.

The V and J genes are TRBV4-3 and TRBJ2-5, with 7 bases matching TRBD1. TRBJ2-7 explains the end of the DNA better; the J call may be wrong. Germline V lookup: CDR1 LGHNA, CDR2 YSLEER. The CDR3 length is 15 residues. As DNA, the CDR3 is TGCGCCAGCAGCCCGTCCTCCGGGACAGTCTACGAGCAGTACTTC. Protein: CASSPSSGTVYEQYF.

The chain couples TRBV5-5 to TRBJ2-7, with 8 bases fitting TRBD1. This CDR3 has 16 amino acids. The germline gives CDR1 SGHKS, CDR2 YYEKEE (reference sequence). Trimming at V came to 2 bases and at J to 3 bases, leaving 10 bases not matched to a gene. The CDR3, as DNA: TGTGCCAGCAGCTTTCCAACCGGGACAGGCGGCTACGAGCAGTACTTC. Protein sequence: CASSFPTGTGGYEQYF. Drawing the rest from reference TRBV5-5 and TRBJ2-7, the complete variable domain is DAGVTQSPTHLIKTRGQQVTLRCSPISGHKSVSWYQQVLGQGPQFIFQYYEKEERGRGNFPDRFSARQFPNYSSELNVNALLLGDSALYLCASSFPTGTGGYEQYFGPGTRLTVT.

The chain combines TRBV6-6 with TRBJ1-1; 8 bases fit TRBD1. Per germline, CDR1 MNHNY and CDR2 SVGAGI (reference sequence). After removal of 3 bases from V and 3 bases from J, the junction contained 6 bases not matched to a gene. This CDR3 contains 15 residues. The CDR3 loop is CASSYGTGRYTEAFF. DNA for the CDR3: TGTGCCAGCAGTTATGGGACAGGCAGGTACACTGAAGCTTTCTTT.

V usage is TRBV5-8 and J usage is TRBJ1-5; D not resolved. The CDR3 has 14 residues. The germline gives CDR1 SGHTS, CDR2 YDEGEE. Deletions cut 6 bases from V and 0 bases from J, with 10 bases between. This CDR3 reads CASTQDYSNQPQHF. The CDR3 nucleotides are TGTGCCAGCACCCAGGACTATAGCAATCAGCCCCAGCATTTT. Filled out from reference TRBV5-8 and TRBJ1-5, the complete variable domain reads EAGVTQSPTHLIKTRGQQATLRCSPISGHTSVYWYQQALGLGLQFLLWYDEGEERNRGNFPPRFSGRQFPNYSSELNVNALELEDSALYLCASTQDYSNQPQHFGDGTRLSIL.

The V gene is TRBV4-1, the J gene TRBJ2-7; no reliable D call. This CDR3 spans 15 amino acids. V gave up 1 base and J gave up 0 bases, with 10 bases separating them. Germline CDR1 is MGHRA and CDR2 is YSYEKL. The CDR3: CASSQGVDNSYEQYF. The CDR3 nucleotides are TGCGCCAGCAGCCAAGGGGTTGACAACTCCTACGAGCAGTACTTC.